One TCR beta chain is described in this entry. Germline CDR1 SGHNT, CDR2 YYREEE (reference sequence). V was clipped by 1 base and J by 4 bases, with 8 bases between them. CDR3 length: 14 amino acids. This sample is drawn from a study of beta chain features in type 1 diabetes. What was sequenced were expressed TCRB transcripts, since all of the isolated RNA had been reverse transcribed. Sequencing used immunoSEQ multiplex PCR; TCRdb keeps in-frame clones, though not all of them. The table lists 200,000 to 300,000 clones, 27% of them singletons. The receptor was derived from a man under 40 in good health. Sequencing input: central memory CD4+ T cells from blood. The chain employs TRBV5-4 and TRBJ2-2; D unclear. The CDR3 DNA follows: TGTGCCAGCAGCTTGCACGGCGCCACCGGGGAGCTGTTTTTT. It codes for CASSLHGATGELFF.